The 17 T cell receptor beta chains below were found in one sample sequenced in a study of cytomegalovirus exposure and HLA in healthy donors. The PCR ran on 60 Vbeta and 13 Jbeta primers. Clones were read by immunoSEQ multiplex PCR, and TCRdb kept only the in-frame ones, dropping some. The sample has about 160,000 clones, almost 80% seen once. Material: PBMCs. These receptors were collected from a woman aged 45-65 years in good health and CMV-seropositive.

This chain connects TRBV15 to TRBJ1-5; 7 bases are shared with TRBD1. Germline CDR1 reads LNHNV; CDR2 reads YYDKDF (reference sequence). V gave up 2 bases and J gave up 2 bases; unmatched junction bases: 0. There are 14 residues in the CDR3. CDR3 DNA: TGTGCCACCAGCAGAACAGGGGGCAATCAGCCCCAGCATTTT. The encoded protein is CATSRTGGNQPQHF.

V gene TRBV11-2 combines with J gene TRBJ2-1; the D gene is possibly TRBD1 (5 bases). The CDR3 extends over 16 amino acids. Germline V gene sequence: CDR1 SGHAT, CDR2 FQNNGV. Deletions cut 4 bases from V and 3 bases from J, with 16 bases between. The CDR3 region is CASSSRQIVGYNEQFF. DNA of the CDR3: TGTGCCAGCAGCTCTCGACAGATAGTGGGCTACAATGAGCAGTTCTTC.

The V gene is TRBV9, the J gene TRBJ2-7, with D possibly matching TRBD2 (7 bases). The CDR3 contains 15 residues. Trimming cost V 2 bases and J 2 bases, with 14 bases left between them. The germline V gene encodes CDR1 SGDLS and CDR2 YYNGEE. The CDR3 DNA follows: TGTGCCAGCAGCGTTGAGTCGGGGGGCCCCTACGAGCAGTACTTC. Its protein product is CASSVESGGPYEQYF.

The chain uses TRBV11-2 and TRBJ2-4; 9 nucleotides align to TRBD1. Looked up from germline, CDR1 is SGHAT and CDR2 is FQNNGV. The CDR3 totals 15 residues. V lost 4 bases, J lost 5 bases, and 6 bases stayed unmatched. The CDR3 DNA follows: TGTGCCAGCAGCTCACCGGGACAGGGACAAAACATTCAGTACTTC. The encoded protein is CASSSPGQGQNIQYF.

The chain combines TRBV19 with TRBJ1-5, with 9 bases identical to TRBD1. V was clipped by 10 bases and J by 0 bases; unmatched bases: 4. The length of the CDR3 is 14 residues. CDR1 LNHDA and CDR2 SQIVND come from the germline V gene (reference sequence). This chain's CDR3 is CAKQGAPSNQPQHF. The CDR3 nucleotides read TGTGCCAAACAGGGGGCGCCTAGCAATCAGCCCCAGCATTTT.

This clone was seen more than once but under ten times. This rearrangement joins TRBV4-3 to TRBJ2-3; D not resolved. V lost 0 bases to trimming and J lost 2 bases, with 6 bases between them. The germline V gene encodes CDR1 LGHNA and CDR2 YSLEER. This CDR3 has 14 residues. The CDR3 is CASSQEGYTDTQYF. The DNA of the CDR3 is TGCGCCAGCAGCCAAGAGGGCTACACAGATACGCAGTATTTT.

The rearrangement joins TRBV7-2 to TRBJ1-1; D unresolved. This CDR3 is built from 15 residues. Trimming removed 1 base from V and 3 bases from J, with 12 bases in between. Germline loops: CDR1 SGHTA, CDR2 FQGNSA. The CDR3 DNA sequence: TGTGCCAGCAGCTTAGATAATCATCCGGACACTGAAGCTTTCTTT. Its protein is CASSLDNHPDTEAFF.

V usage is TRBV5-8 and J usage is TRBJ2-5; 7 nucleotides line up with TRBD1. This CDR3 spans 14 amino acids. The V segment lost 1 base and the J segment 5 bases; nucleotides outside the gene matches: 5. Germline CDR1 SGHTS, CDR2 YDEGEE. CDR3 sequence (DNA): TGTGCCAGCAGCTTGTTGACAGGGTACGAGACCCAGTACTTC. It yields the protein CASSLLTGYETQYF.

For the CDR3, the DNA is TGTGCCAGTAGTAGTAGGGGTTTAAAGGACACTGAAGCTTTCTTT. Translated: CASSSRGLKDTEAFF. The chain is built from TRBV19 and TRBJ1-1, with TRBD1 as a possible D gene (5 bases). CDR3 length: 15 residues. Germline CDR1 and CDR2: LNHDA and SQIVND (reference sequence). With 4 bases removed from V and 3 bases from J, the gap between germline ends came to 15 bases.

This clone was seen a few times. The chain is built from TRBV10-3 and TRBJ1-2; no firm D call. The CDR3 length is 14 residues. Trimming pared 2 bases from V and 0 bases from J, leaving 7 bases between. Germline values: CDR1 ENHRY, CDR2 SYGVKD. CDR3 coding DNA: TGTGCCATCAGTGAGGCAGGAACTAACTATGGCTACACCTTC. Translated, it gives CAISEAGTNYGYTF.

This rearrangement joins TRBV19 to TRBJ2-3; tentatively, D is TRBD2 (5 bases). V lost 7 bases to trimming and J lost 2 bases, with 10 bases between them. The germline gives CDR1 LNHDA, CDR2 SQIVND (reference sequence). The CDR3 is 13 amino acids. The CDR3 is CASTRGFTDTQYF. In DNA, the CDR3 is TGTGCCAGTACTCGAGGGTTCACAGATACGCAGTATTTT.

The chain has TRBV6-1 and TRBJ2-5; D is unclear. This CDR3 region has 12 residues. Germline V gives CDR1 MNHNS, CDR2 SASEGT. The V end was cut by 4 bases, the J end by 9 bases, with 12 bases between. CDR3 in amino acids: CASSADSPAQYF. CDR3 bases: TGTGCCAGCAGTGCCGACTCCCCGGCCCAGTACTTC.

V usage is TRBV25-1 and J usage is TRBJ2-1; 8 positions match TRBD2. This CDR3 region has 15 residues. V dropped 1 base and J dropped 2; count of bases not matched to a gene: 1. CDR1 is MGHDK, CDR2 SYGVNS, per germline. Here the CDR3 reads CASSESGGAYNEQFF. In DNA, the CDR3 is TGTGCCAGCAGTGAATCCGGGGGGGCCTACAATGAGCAGTTCTTC.

The chain recombines TRBV9 with TRBJ2-1; D possibly corresponds to TRBD1 (6 bases). Germline V gives CDR1 SGDLS, CDR2 YYNGEE. CDR3 length: 15 residues. V was clipped by 6 bases and J by 6 bases, with 19 bases between them. This CDR3 reads CASTATGFIGNEQFF. DNA of the CDR3: TGTGCCAGCACGGCCACAGGGTTTATAGGCAATGAGCAGTTCTTC.

This clone was seen a handful of times. This chain joins TRBV4-1 and TRBJ1-5, with TRBD1 matching 9 bases. The ends lost 1 base at V and 5 bases at J; junction bases unmatched: 3. Looked up from germline, CDR1 is MGHRA and CDR2 is YSYEKL. This CDR3 contains 15 residues. The CDR3 loop is CASSQVGQGHQPQHF. As DNA, the CDR3 is TGCGCCAGCAGCCAAGTGGGACAGGGTCATCAGCCCCAGCATTTT.

The chain uses TRBV9 and TRBJ2-3; TRBD2 matches at 14 bases. CDR1 is SGDLS and CDR2 is YYNGEE in the germline V gene. V was clipped by 4 bases and J by 4 bases; unmatched bases: 5. The CDR3 is made up of 16 amino acids. CDR3 in amino acids: CASSTGTSGRPDTQYF. CDR3 nucleotides: TGTGCCAGCAGCACCGGGACTAGCGGGAGACCAGATACGCAGTATTTT.

J is TRBJ2-7 and V is TRBV13; D possibly corresponds to TRBD1 (5 bases). Germline V gene sequence: CDR1 PRHDT, CDR2 FYEKMQ (reference sequence). The germline V and J ends were trimmed by 5 bases and 2 bases, with 10 bases remaining between them. CDR3 length: 13 amino acids. The CDR3 DNA reads TGTGCCAGCAGCCACACGACAGCCTACGAGCAGTACTTC. Protein: CASSHTTAYEQYF. Full variable domain (remainder filled in from reference TRBV13 and TRBJ2-7): AAGVIQSPRHLIKEKRETATLKCYPIPRHDTVYWYQQGPGQDPQFLISFYEKMQSDKGSIPDRFSAQQFSDYHSELNMSSLELGDSALYFCASSHTTAYEQYFGPGTRLTVT.